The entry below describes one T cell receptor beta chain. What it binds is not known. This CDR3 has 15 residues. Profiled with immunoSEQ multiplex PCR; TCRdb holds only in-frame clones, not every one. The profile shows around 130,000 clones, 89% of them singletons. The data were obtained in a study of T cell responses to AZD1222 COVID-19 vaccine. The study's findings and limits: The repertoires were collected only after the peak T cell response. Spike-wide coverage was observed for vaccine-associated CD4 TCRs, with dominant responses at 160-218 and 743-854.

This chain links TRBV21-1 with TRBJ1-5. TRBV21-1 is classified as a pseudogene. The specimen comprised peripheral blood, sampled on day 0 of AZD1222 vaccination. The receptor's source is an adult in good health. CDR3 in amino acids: CASRREGNSNQPQHF. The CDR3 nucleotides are TGTGCCAGCCGTCGGGAGGGGAACTCGAATCAGCCCCAGCATTTT.